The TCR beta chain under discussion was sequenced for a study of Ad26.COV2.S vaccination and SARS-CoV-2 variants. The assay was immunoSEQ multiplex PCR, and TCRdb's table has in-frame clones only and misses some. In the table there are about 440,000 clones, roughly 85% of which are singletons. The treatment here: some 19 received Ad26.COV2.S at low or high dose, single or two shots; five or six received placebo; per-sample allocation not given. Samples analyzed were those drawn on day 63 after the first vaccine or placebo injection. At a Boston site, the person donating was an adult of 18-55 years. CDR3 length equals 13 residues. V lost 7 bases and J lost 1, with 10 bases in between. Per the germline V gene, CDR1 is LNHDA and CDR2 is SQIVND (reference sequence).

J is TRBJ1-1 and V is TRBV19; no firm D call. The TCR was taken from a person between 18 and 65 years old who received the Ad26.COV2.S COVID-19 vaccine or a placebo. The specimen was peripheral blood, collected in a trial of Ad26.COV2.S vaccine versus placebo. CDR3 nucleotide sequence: TGTGCCAGTACCCAACTTAGGAACACTGAAGCTTTCTTT. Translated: CASTQLRNTEAFF. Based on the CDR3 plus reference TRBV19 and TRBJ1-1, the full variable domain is DGGITQSPKYLFRKEGQNVTLSCEQNLNHDAMYWYRQDPGQGLRLIYYSQIVNDFQKGDIAEGYSVSREKKESFPLTVTSAQKNPTAFYLCASTQLRNTEAFFGQGTRLTVV.